One sample yielded the 23 T cell receptor beta chains listed below, sequenced in a study of CD8 T cells in ankylosing spondylitis. TCRdb redid the calling of the 5' RACE reads with MiXCR, one entry per CDR3 protein. The data show 250,000 to 300,000 distinct CDR3 sequences, more than 15% seen once. The source material was blood, either unsorted or a sorted T cell fraction (not recorded which). All receptors come from a male donor with ankylosing spondylitis or in good health (not recorded which).

This clonotype was counted only a few times. The chain recombines TRBV28 with TRBJ2-3, with a tentative D call TRBD2 (6 bases). This CDR3 contains 16 residues. Germline CDR1 and CDR2: MDHEN and SYDVKM. With 5 bases removed from V and 0 bases from J, the gap between germline ends came to 15 bases. The CDR3 DNA follows: TGTGCCAGCAGTCCTTTTTTTGCGGGGAGCACAGATACGCAGTATTTT. The encoded protein is CASSPFFAGSTDTQYF.

This chain links TRBV29-1 with TRBJ2-2; no clear D. Germline CDR1 SQVTM, CDR2 ANQGSEA. V lost 6 bases and J 0 bases, leaving 8 bases between the germline ends. This CDR3 contains 13 residues. The CDR3 DNA follows: TGCAGCGTGGAACTCACGAACACCGGGGAGCTGTTTTTT. Translating it yields CSVELTNTGELFF.

The table lists this clonotype with a few counts. The CDR3 bases are TGCAGTGCTAGAGATACTAGCGGGATCTTTATATATGAGCAGTTCTTC. This translates into CSARDTSGIFIYEQFF. The gene calls are TRBV20-1 and TRBJ2-1; the match to TRBD2 covers 10 bases. J gave up 8 bases and V 0 bases, and 10 bases lay outside the gene matches. The CDR3 loop spans 16 amino acids. Germline values: CDR1 DFQATT, CDR2 SNEGSKA (reference sequence).

The chain couples TRBV7-9 to TRBJ1-2; D unresolved. Deletions cut 7 bases from V and 2 bases from J, with 14 bases between. The CDR3 is 14 residues long. Germline assignment: CDR1 SEHNR and CDR2 FQNEAQ (reference sequence). CDR3 amino acids: CASTPAGGNYGYTF. CDR3 in DNA: TGTGCCAGCACCCCAGCGGGAGGGAACTATGGCTACACCTTC.

The chain uses TRBV20-1 and TRBJ2-2; no reliable D call. The germline V gene has CDR1 DFQATT and CDR2 SNEGSKA (reference sequence). With 5 bases removed from V and 7 bases from J, the gap between germline ends came to 8 bases. The CDR3 contains 11 residues. The DNA for the CDR3 is TGCAGTGCTGTCCTACGCGGGGAGCTGTTTTTT. This encodes CSAVLRGELFF.

This clonotype was observed a few times. The chain carries TRBV20-1 and TRBJ1-5; weak D call: TRBD1 (6 bases). Trimming took off 4 bases at V and 5 bases at J, with 15 bases between the two ends. The CDR3 length is 14 residues. The germline gives CDR1 DFQATT, CDR2 SNEGSKA (reference sequence). CDR3 DNA sequence: TGCAGTGCTAAACGGGGGGCAGAAGATCAGCCCCAGCATTTT. This encodes CSAKRGAEDQPQHF.

V usage is TRBV6-1 and J usage is TRBJ1-1; weak D call: TRBD1 (5 bases). V gave up 6 bases and J gave up 3 bases, with 20 bases separating them. CDR1 and CDR2 (germline): MNHNS, SASEGT. The CDR3 contains 16 residues. CDR3 sequence reads: CASSPVAPGGDTEAFF. DNA of the CDR3: TGTGCCAGCAGCCCCGTCGCCCCTGGGGGGGACACTGAAGCTTTCTTT.

This sequence joins TRBV4-1 and TRBJ2-7; 10 bases are shared with TRBD1. CDR1 and CDR2 (germline): MGHRA, YSYEKL. Trimming at V came to 2 bases and at J to 7 bases, leaving 8 bases not matched to a gene. CDR3 length: 15 residues. The CDR3 nucleotides are TGCGCCAGCAGCCAACCGAGACAGGGGGCGAAAGAGCAGTACTTC. Translating gives CASSQPRQGAKEQYF.

The chain recombines TRBV28 with TRBJ2-7; the match to TRBD1 covers 9 bases. Per the germline V gene, CDR1 is MDHEN and CDR2 is SYDVKM. The V and J ends lost 6 bases and 3 bases, in that order; junction bases with no gene match: 6. The CDR3 loop spans 14 amino acids. CDR3: CASRPQGADYEQYF. The CDR3 DNA follows: TGTGCCAGCAGACCACAGGGGGCGGACTACGAGCAGTACTTC.

The chain couples TRBV4-1 to TRBJ1-1; TRBD1 agrees at 12 bases. CDR1 is MGHRA, CDR2 YSYEKL, per germline. The CDR3 runs 15 residues. With 4 bases clipped from V and 7 bases from J, the junction kept 7 bases outside the gene matches. The CDR3 protein is CASSRGTGGLGEAFF. CDR3 nucleotides: TGCGCCAGCAGCCGAGGGACAGGGGGCCTGGGTGAAGCTTTCTTT.

The chain couples TRBV27 to TRBJ2-5; possible D gene TRBD1, 5 bases. The germline CDR1 and CDR2 sequences are MNHEY and SMNVEV (reference sequence). The CDR3 length is 13 residues. V was cut by 3 bases and J by 5 bases, with 10 bases left in between. CDR3 bases: TGTGCCAGCAGTTTCGGCAGGGTCGAGACCCAGTACTTC. It translates to CASSFGRVETQYF.

The gene calls are TRBV10-3 and TRBJ2-1, with TRBD2 identical over 9 bases. The trim removed 5 bases at V and 9 bases at J, leaving 14 bases unmatched. The CDR3 is made up of 16 amino acids. Germline CDR1 ENHRY, CDR2 SYGVKD. The CDR3 loop reads CAISKPSGLAVLEQFF. The CDR3 nucleotides read TGTGCCATCAGTAAACCCTCGGGACTAGCTGTCCTTGAGCAGTTCTTC.

This clonotype appeared many times. The chain couples TRBV12-3 or TRBV12-4 to TRBJ1-3, with 11 bases lining up with TRBD1. After removal of 7 bases from V and 6 bases from J, the junction contained 8 bases not matched to a gene. This CDR3 comprises 15 residues. The DNA of the CDR3 is TGTGCCAGCACCCCCTGGGGACAGGGGGAAAACACCATATATTTT. The encoded protein is CASTPWGQGENTIYF.

This clonotype was picked up a small number of times. The chain is built from TRBV27 and TRBJ2-1; 7 nucleotides line up with TRBD1. Germline V gene data show CDR1 as MNHEY and CDR2 as SMNVEV (reference sequence). V shed 3 bases, J shed 8 bases, and the junction held 22 bases outside the gene matches. This CDR3 has 19 residues. CDR3 loop: CASSFYWGAGTDFPDEQFF. CDR3 in DNA: TGTGCCAGCAGTTTCTACTGGGGTGCCGGGACAGACTTCCCCGATGAGCAGTTCTTC.

This clonotype turned up a few times. The chain is built from TRBV4-1 and TRBJ1-5, with D unclear. Germline V gives CDR1 MGHRA, CDR2 YSYEKL. The CDR3 sequence is 16 residues long. V dropped 2 bases and J dropped 9 bases, with 20 bases sitting between them. The CDR3: CASSQWEGPSTGPQHF. Written as DNA, the CDR3 is TGCGCCAGCAGCCAATGGGAGGGCCCTTCCACTGGGCCCCAGCATTTT.

This clonotype has at least ten counts. The chain is built from TRBV9 and TRBJ2-7; TRBD1 aligns across 9 bases. The germline CDR1 and CDR2 sequences are SGDLS and YYNGEE. This CDR3 has 16 amino acids. The ends lost 4 bases at V and 3 bases at J; junction bases unmatched: 11. CDR3 in amino acids: CASSPRWTGDDYEQYF. The CDR3 coding sequence is TGTGCCAGCAGCCCTCGGTGGACAGGGGATGACTACGAGCAGTACTTC. The whole variable domain, filled in from reference TRBV9 and TRBJ2-7, reads DSGVTQTPKHLITATGQRVTLRCSPRSGDLSVYWYQQSLDQGLQFLIQYYNGEERAKGNILERFSAQQFPDLHSELNLSSLELGDSALYFCASSPRWTGDDYEQYFGPGTRLTVT.

A note on this clonotype: A much larger clone differs from this one at a single base, so this may be a read error. This sequence joins TRBV20-1 and TRBJ2-7; TRBD2 matches 13 bases. The V segment lost 3 bases and the J segment 6 bases; nucleotides outside the gene matches: 8. Germline V gene lookup returns CDR1 DFQATT and CDR2 SNEGSKA (reference sequence). This CDR3 is 15 amino acids long. The chain's CDR3 is CSASLTGLAGSEQYF. CDR3 DNA sequence: TGCAGTGCTAGCCTAACGGGACTAGCGGGATCCGAGCAGTACTTC.

This clonotype was found a few times. The chain has TRBV10-3 and TRBJ2-2; 12 bases match TRBD2. Germline loops: CDR1 ENHRY, CDR2 SYGVKD. The CDR3 consists of 16 residues. Germline trimming cut 4 bases from V and 5 bases from J; bases unmatched to any gene: 5. The chain's CDR3 is CAISGPTSGRTGELFF. The DNA of the CDR3 is TGTGCCATCAGTGGCCCGACTAGCGGGAGAACCGGGGAGCTGTTTTTT.

This clonotype was recorded a few times. This CDR3 is CASSPTLAGGEQYF. The CDR3 nucleotides are TGTGCCAGCAGCCCGACACTAGCGGGAGGCGAGCAGTACTTC. The rearrangement joins TRBV9 to TRBJ2-7; 12 bases agree with TRBD2. CDR3 length: 14 amino acids. Trimming took 4 bases from V and 6 from J; bases not matched to a gene: 5. Germline CDR1 SGDLS, CDR2 YYNGEE.

A few counts support this clonotype. The genes are TRBV29-1 and TRBJ2-1; tentative D call: TRBD2 (5 bases). The germline gives CDR1 SQVTM, CDR2 ANQGSEA. Trimming took 3 bases from V and 1 from J, leaving 13 bases between them. CDR3 length equals 15 residues. CDR3 in amino acids: CSVDHTSGSYNEQFF. The CDR3 bases are TGCAGCGTTGACCATACAAGCGGTTCCTACAATGAGCAGTTCTTC.

This clonotype was counted many times. This chain connects TRBV6-1 to TRBJ2-2; unclear D gene. V lost 2 bases and J lost 6, with 7 bases in between. Germline V lookup: CDR1 MNHNS, CDR2 SASEGT. The CDR3 sequence is 13 residues long. The CDR3 here is CASSESVSGELFF. The CDR3 DNA is TGTGCCAGCAGTGAATCAGTTTCCGGGGAGCTGTTTTTT.

Judged by abundance, this clonotype is medium-sized. This sequence joins TRBV6-4 and TRBJ2-1; 8 bases map to TRBD2. CDR3 length: 15 residues. From germline, CDR1 is MRHNA and CDR2 SNTAGT. V trimming: 3 bases; J trimming: 0 bases; junction bases outside the gene matches: 1. The CDR3, as DNA: TGTGCCAGCAGTGAAAGCGGGAGCTCCTACAATGAGCAGTTCTTC. It encodes CASSESGSSYNEQFF.

This rearrangement joins TRBV5-1 to TRBJ2-7; TRBD2 matches 7 bases. Germline V gene sequence: CDR1 SGHRS, CDR2 YFSETQ. The CDR3 is 15 residues long. The ends lost 4 bases at V and 0 bases at J; junction bases unmatched: 7. This CDR3 reads CASSPDRTSSYEQYF. The CDR3 bases are TGCGCCAGCAGCCCGGACCGGACTAGCTCCTACGAGCAGTACTTC.